These 11 T cell receptor beta chains originate from one sample sequenced in a study of CXCR3-negative and CXCR3-positive naive CD8 T cells (dated by TCRdb to between 2018 and 2020). Beyond this particular receptor, the publication reports: Compared with CXCR3-negative naive cells, CXCR3-positive naive cells had TRB CDR3s with higher hydrophobicity (lower Kidera factor 4), lower energy, and higher strength and volume indices.

Data came from a NextSeq 550. The Human TCR Profiling Kit (MiLaboratory) was used to make UMI-labeled 5' RACE TRB cDNA libraries. TCRdb reprocessed the reads, and each CDR3 protein sequence is entered once, without DNA. The table for this sample records 120,000 or so distinct CDR3 sequences. 0.59% of the sample comes from the top ten. These receptors lack a known antigen. The material sequenced was naive CXCR3+ CD8+ T cells from blood. The cell subset or site label on this specimen signifies: CD45RO-CCR7+CD27+CD95- naive CD8+ T cells expressing CXCR3 (TNR3+). Receptor source: a human donor in good health. Some clones in this sample may be carry-over from other donors' samples.

The V and J genes are TRBV7-3 and TRBJ2-5; TCRdb's D call, TRBD1, is unchecked because there is no DNA. The germline V gene has CDR1 SGHTA and CDR2 FQGTGA. CDR3 length equals 15 residues. This CDR3 reads CASSLGQGETETQYF.

The V call is TRBV7-9, the J call TRBJ2-7; the TCRdb call, TRBD1, lacks DNA for checking. Germline CDR1 and CDR2: SEHNR and FQNEAQ (reference sequence). CDR3 length: 13 residues. The chain's CDR3 is CASRPGGVHEQYF.

The chain joins TRBV7-3 to TRBJ1-1. The CDR3 extends over 14 amino acids. Germline lookup yields CDR1 SGHTA and CDR2 FQGTGA. The CDR3 here is CASSSIPSRREAFF.

The chain couples TRBV29-1 to TRBJ2-3; TCRdb indicates TRBD2, and absent DNA this call remains unverified. The CDR3 has 15 amino acids. CDR1 and CDR2 (germline): SQVTM, ANQGSEA. CDR3 in amino acids: CSVAASSPPLDTQYF.

The chain's CDR3 is CASSLDPGQGYEQYF. J is TRBJ2-7 and V is TRBV11-2; with no DNA, the TCRdb D assignment of TRBD1 cannot be verified. The CDR3 loop spans 15 amino acids. CDR1 SGHAT and CDR2 FQNNGV come from the germline V gene.

The rearrangement uses TRBV29-1 and TRBJ1-4. The CDR3 extends over 15 amino acids. Germline V gives CDR1 SQVTM, CDR2 ANQGSEA. The CDR3 protein is CSVGDRARTNEKLFF. The full variable domain, its missing parts supplied by reference TRBV29-1 and TRBJ1-4, is SAVISQKPSRDICQRGTSLTIQCQVDSQVTMMFWYRQQPGQSLTLIATANQGSEATYESGFVIDKFPISRPNLTFSTLTVSNMSPEDSSIYLCSVGDRARTNEKLFFGSGTQLSVL.

The chain couples TRBV19 to TRBJ1-1; there is no DNA to check the TCRdb D call of TRBD1. This CDR3 spans 16 amino acids. CDR1 and CDR2 from the germline V gene are LNHDA and SQIVND (reference sequence). This CDR3 reads CASSIRDRGMNTEAFF.

CDR3 sequence reads: CASSHWAARTDTQYF. The chain recombines TRBV27 with TRBJ2-3; TCRdb selects TRBD1, and the lack of DNA leaves this call unchecked. The germline V gene encodes CDR1 MNHEY and CDR2 SMNVEV (reference sequence). The CDR3 runs 15 residues.

This sequence joins TRBV25-1 and TRBJ1-1; TCRdb calls TRBD1, which cannot be checked without DNA. Germline V gene sequence: CDR1 MGHDK, CDR2 SYGVNS. The CDR3 sequence is 12 residues long. The chain's CDR3 is CASSDGGTEAFF.

The gene calls are TRBV7-9 and TRBJ2-5; TCRdb picks TRBD1, but there is no DNA to check that call. The CDR3 is 14 residues long. Germline-derived CDR1 and CDR2 are SEHNR and FQNEAQ (reference sequence). CDR3 amino acids: CASSLYPGAETQYF.

V and J are TRBV30 and TRBJ1-2. The length of the CDR3 is 13 residues. The germline V gene encodes CDR1 GTSNPN and CDR2 SVGIG (reference sequence). The CDR3 here is CAWIGQGVYGYTF.